Listed below are T cell receptor beta chains from one sample, sequenced in a study of PD-1 blockade in classical Hodgkin lymphoma. TCRdb keeps only in-frame clones here, not all; method: immunoSEQ multiplex PCR. The sample contains some 16,000 clones, approximately 92% of which appear only once. The sample comprised CD4+ T cells from blood. All receptors derive from a human donor with classical Hodgkin lymphoma. Both conserved end residues are part of each CDR3. The order of the fields is J gene, V gene, D gene, clone size, CDR3 DNA, CDR3 protein. The D gene is left open where the match is weak. Where a row states a size, it is once, few, many or the class of an expanded clone; other rows omit it.

TRBJ2-5 | TRBV10-1 | . | . | TGCGCCAGCAGCGAGAGGGGGATCCTGCAAGAGACCCAGTACTTC | CASSERGILQETQYF
TRBJ2-5 | TRBV30 | . | . | TGTGCCTGCGCGGTCCAAGAGACCCAGTACTTC | CACAVQETQYF
TRBJ2-7 | TRBV5-1 | . | few | TGCGCCAGCAGCCCTCACCCGGGGGAGTTAATCTACGAGCAGTACTTC | CASSPHPGELIYEQYF
TRBJ2-3 | TRBV27 | . | . | TGTGCCGGGGGAGATACGCAGTATTTT | CAGGDTQYF
TRBJ2-7 | TRBV28 | . | . | TGTGCCAGCCTCGAGAAGTTTGGGGTCGAGCAGTACTTC | CASLEKFGVEQYF
TRBJ2-1 | TRBV7-2 | . | . | TGTGCCAGCAGCCCCCCATTGGCACAAGAGGTCAATGAGCAGTTCTTC | CASSPPLAQEVNEQFF
TRBJ2-1 | TRBV5-4 | TRBD2 | . | TGTGCCAGCCTCCCCCCGGGACTAACTAACAATGAGCAGTTCTTC | CASLPPGLTNNEQFF
TRBJ2-3 | TRBV4-2 | TRBD2 | . | TGTGCCAGCAGCCAACCTAGCGGGAGGGGCACAGATACGCAGTATTTT | CASSQPSGRGTDTQYF
TRBJ2-1 | TRBV7-2 | . | . | TGTGCCAGCAGCTTAGAGCTATGGGCAGGGAATGAGCAGTTCTTC | CASSLELWAGNEQFF
TRBJ2-5 | TRBV7-2 | TRBD1 | . | TGTGCCAGCAGCTCCACAGGGGGCTCAGAGACCCAGTACTTC | CASSSTGGSETQYF
TRBJ1-1 | TRBV5-1 | . | . | TGCGCCAGCAGCTTGGATCAGGGGCGGTGGGCTTTCTTT | CASSLDQGRWAFF
TRBJ2-2 | TRBV5-4 | . | . | TGTGCCAGCAGCCTGGGGGGGGCTAGCGGGGAGCTGTTTTTT | CASSLGGASGELFF
TRBJ2-6 | TRBV30 | . | . | TGTGCCTCGCCAAGGACTGGCTCTGGGGCCAACGTCCTGACTTTC | CASPRTGSGANVLTF
TRBJ2-2 | TRBV7-3 | TRBD2 | . | TGTGCCAGCAGCCCCTTAGCGGGGGGGAACACCGGGGAGCTGTTTTTT | CASSPLAGGNTGELFF
TRBJ1-1 | TRBV5-4 | TRBD1 | . | TGTGCCAGCAGCCTGACAGGGAGGGCGAACACTGAAGCTTTCTTT | CASSLTGRANTEAFF
TRBJ2-1 | TRBV10-3 | . | . | TGTGCCATCAGGGCTGTCAATGAGCAGTTCTTC | CAIRAVNEQFF
TRBJ1-5 | TRBV19 | . | . | TGTGCCAGTAATATAGGAGTGCCAGCCCCCAATCAGCCCCAGCATTTT | CASNIGVPAPNQPQHF
TRBJ1-2 | TRBV28 | . | . | TGTGCCAGCAACCCGGGGGGGCTTACCTATGGCTACACCTTC | CASNPGGLTYGYTF
TRBJ2-6 | TRBV4-1 | . | . | TGCGCCAGCAGCCGAGGGGGTTTGATCACTGGGGCCAACGTCCTGACTTTC | CASSRGGLITGANVLTF
TRBJ2-1 | TRBV6-1 | . | . | TGTGCCAGCAGTCGTGGCGGGAACTCCTACAATGAGCAGTTCTTC | CASSRGGNSYNEQFF
TRBJ2-7 | TRBV5-1 | . | . | TGCGCCAGCAGCCAGATCGGGCCCCCCTCCTACGAGCAGTACTTC | CASSQIGPPSYEQYF
TRBJ2-3 | TRBV18 | . | . | TGTGCCAGCGCGCGGGACTTTACGACAGATACGCAGTATTTT | CASARDFTTDTQYF
TRBJ1-2 | TRBV6-1 | . | . | TGTGCCAGCCTCCCGGGAGGTCTGAATAACTATGGCTACACCTTC | CASLPGGLNNYGYTF
TRBJ1-4 | TRBV14 | . | . | TGTGCCAGCAGCCAAAATCCGGGCCCTGGGGAAAAACTGTTTTTT | CASSQNPGPGEKLFF
TRBJ2-1 | TRBV19 | . | . | TGTGCCAGTAGTATAAGGACGGGAGCGACTGATAGTGAGCAGTTCTTC | CASSIRTGATDSEQFF
TRBJ2-1 | TRBV15 | TRBD2 | . | TGTGCCACCAGCAGCTCTCTAGCGGGAGGGAACAATGAGCAGTTCTTC | CATSSSLAGGNNEQFF
TRBJ2-7 | TRBV30 | TRBD2 | . | TGTGCCTGGAGCCGGACTAGCGGCCCCTACGAGCAGTACTTC | CAWSRTSGPYEQYF
TRBJ2-7 | TRBV30 | TRBD2 | . | TGTGCCTCCTCCCCCGGCGGGAGAACCGAGCAGTACTTC | CASSPGGRTEQYF
TRBJ2-1 | TRBV19 | . | . | TGTGCCATCTCCCGGGGGGCCTCCTACAATGAGCAGTTCTTC | CAISRGASYNEQFF
TRBJ1-5 | TRBV30 | . | . | TGTGCCTGGAGCCCCCCCGACAGGCATCAGCCCCAGCATTTT | CAWSPPDRHQPQHF
TRBJ1-1 | TRBV10-1 | . | few | TGCGCCAGCAGTGAGACAGGACGGCCTGAAGCTTTCTTT | CASSETGRPEAFF
TRBJ1-6 | TRBV30 | . | . | TGTGCCTGGAGGAGGGGGGAATCACCCCTCCACTTT | CAWRRGESPLHF
TRBJ2-3 | TRBV18 | TRBD1 | once | TGTGCCAGCTCCGGACAGGGGGGAGATACGCAGTATTTT | CASSGQGGDTQYF
TRBJ2-3 | TRBV28 | TRBD1 | . | TGTGCCAGCAGTCAAAGCACAGGGGAACACACAGATACGCAGTATTTT | CASSQSTGEHTDTQYF
TRBJ2-3 | TRBV18 | TRBD2 | once | TGTGCCAGCTCACCTACTAGCGGAATAAGCACAGATACGCAGTATTTT | CASSPTSGISTDTQYF
TRBJ2-7 | TRBV30 | TRBD1 | . | TGTGCCTGGACAACAGGGGGGACCCCCTACGAGCAGTACTTC | CAWTTGGTPYEQYF
TRBJ2-7 | TRBV18 | TRBD1 | . | TGTGCCAGCTCACCTGACAGGGCCCACGAGCAGTACTTC | CASSPDRAHEQYF
TRBJ2-3 | TRBV18 | . | . | TGTGCCAGCTCACCACGTGCAGATACGCAGTATTTT | CASSPRADTQYF
TRBJ2-7 | TRBV18 | TRBD1 | . | TGTGCCAGCTCACCAAGTCCCGGACAGGCCGCGGAGCAGTACTTC | CASSPSPGQAAEQYF
TRBJ1-2 | TRBV5-1 | . | . | TGCGCCAGCAGCTTGATAGGGGAACCGAACTATGGCTACACCTTC | CASSLIGEPNYGYTF
TRBJ2-7 | TRBV5-1 | . | . | TGCGCCAGCAGCTTGGGTGAAGGGCCCAAGTTGCACGAGCAGTACTTC | CASSLGEGPKLHEQYF
TRBJ2-1 | TRBV5-4 | TRBD2 | . | TGTGCCAGCAGCTTCTGGATAGCGGGACCGGGTGAGCAGTTCTTC | CASSFWIAGPGEQFF
TRBJ2-5 | TRBV10-3 | TRBD2 | . | TGTGCCATCAGTCCCCGGGCTAGCGGGAGCCAAGAGACCCAGTACTTC | CAISPRASGSQETQYF
TRBJ2-7 | TRBV4-2 | TRBD2 | . | TGTGCCAGCAGCCAAGATGGGGCGGGAGGGCCCCCCGAGCAGTACTTC | CASSQDGAGGPPEQYF
TRBJ2-1 | TRBV9 | . | . | TGTGCCAGCAGCGTAGGGGCCCGAGGCAATGAGCAGTTCTTC | CASSVGARGNEQFF
TRBJ1-5 | TRBV15 | . | . | TGTGCCACCAGCAGAGAAGGGAATCAGCCCCAGCATTTT | CATSREGNQPQHF
TRBJ2-7 | TRBV18 | . | . | TGTGCCAGCTCACCACCGGGGCGTAGGGACGAGCAGTACTTC | CASSPPGRRDEQYF
TRBJ2-7 | TRBV18 | . | . | TGTGCCAGCTCACCTTCGACAAGAGCCCTCTACGAGCAGTACTTC | CASSPSTRALYEQYF
TRBJ2-5 | TRBV7-9 | . | . | TGTGCCAGCAGCTTAGCCCTAAGGAGCCAAGAGACCCAGTACTTC | CASSLALRSQETQYF
TRBJ2-3 | TRBV7-2 | TRBD2 | . | TGTGCCAGCAGCCCAAATAGCGGGAGTGGTACAGATACGCAGTATTTT | CASSPNSGSGTDTQYF
TRBJ1-1 | TRBV25-1 | TRBD1 | . | TGTGCCAGCAGAGGGGGCGCGGGCACTGAAGCTTTCTTT | CASRGGAGTEAFF
TRBJ1-1 | TRBV18 | . | . | TGTGCCAGCTCACCCAATGAATTGGCAGGGGCTGCTTTCTTT | CASSPNELAGAAFF